This T cell receptor beta chain was identified during a study of human T cells and chemical hapten exposure. About the research overall: The sensitizing agent was 2% DPC, placed on 2 cm by 2 cm of upper inner arm skin. The upper back received 0.01% DPC by patch testing, with results read at 6 days.

In the library, unique molecular identifiers were attached to individual cDNA molecules. From the RACE reads, TCRdb called clonotypes with MiXCR, one entry per CDR3 protein. This table holds some 400,000 distinct CDR3 sequences, 4% to 6% found once. The time point was: pre-sensitization, week 0. Treatment specified: therapeutic diphenylcyclopropenone sensitization with weekly scalp DPC. Study observations and caveats: Expanded TCRs produced significantly more large CDR3 similarity clusters than controls did.

This clonotype was recorded at least ten times. The antigen is undetermined. Germline V gene data show CDR1 as MNHEY and CDR2 as SVGAGI. The V end lost 5 bases, the J end lost 4 bases, and 20 bases lay between the germline ends. This CDR3 has 16 residues. This TCR came from a woman in her fifties or sixties with alopecia areata. Some clones in this sample may be carry-over from other donors' samples. This rearrangement joins TRBV6-5 to TRBJ2-5; perhaps TRBD2 as D (6 bases). Source: whole blood, taken in connection with sensitization to the hapten diphenylcyclopropenone (DPC). The CDR3 nucleotides read TGTGCCAGCAGTAGCGCTGGAGGGCCGGGGCGAGAGACCCAGTACTTC. Its protein is CASSSAGGPGRETQYF.